This section outlines one TCR beta chain sequence together with its context. The antigen it binds to is not known. No base quality information exists; no much larger clone differs at one position. This specimen belongs to a study of blood T cell repertoires in COVID-19 (dated by TCRdb to the early 2020s). Some background on the complete study: Samples covering the acute and convalescent phases of COVID-19 were provided by collaborators in the United States, Italy and Spain. The prospective study material was composed of cDNA or gDNA derived from T cells, B-cell-depleted T cells, or PBMCs. Deeply sampled blood TCRbeta repertoires from subjects exposed to, actively infected with, or recovered from COVID-19 were included in the dataset. A freely available public database, intended as a resource for researchers studying the immune response to SARS-CoV-2, is where the repertoires were released. The samples were drawn from the first 160 participants of the ongoing ImmuneRACE study and from more than 1,000 subjects provided by 6 global collaborators. Sample metadata almost always included a de-identified subject ID, COVID-19 status, age in years and sex. Where HLA class I and class II types were available, the types were taken from metadata supplied by the sample provider, not from assay-based typing. Overall study results and their limits: The quantity of clinical and demographic metadata differed by source and by participant and was supplied without curation.

CDR3 length: 14 amino acids, cysteine to phenylalanine. Kept here is only the CDR3 DNA, which spans 42 bases and is read in frame from base 1. Via the germline V gene, CDR1 is SGHTA and CDR2 FQGNSA. Deletion took 3 bases off V and 4 bases off J, with a span of 12 bases between the germline ends. Enrolling through a virtual design, the prospective study's participants ranged in age from roughly 18 to 90 years and lived across about two dozen United States geographic areas. In the prospective study, cohorts were assigned on the basis of participant-reported clinical history obtained from a screening survey and a study questionnaire. Recovered participants in ImmuneRACE Cohort 3 were defined by two consecutive negative NP/OP PCR tests, clearance by a healthcare professional, or resolution of symptoms. In the prospective study, whole blood, serum and a nasopharyngeal or oropharyngeal swab were collected from each participant by mobile phlebotomists. Over an approximately 2-month period, participants in the prospective study had the option of providing additional blood draws and questionnaires. Before DNA extraction, prospective study blood samples were shipped either frozen or at room temperature.

The immunoSEQ Assay, a bias-controlled multiplex PCR, was used to amplify TCRbeta CDR3 regions from genomic DNA. The authors' pipeline ran thus. The number of nucleated cells in each sample was estimated from the amplification of reference gene primers within the assay. To quantify the absolute abundance of each unique TCRbeta CDR3 rearrangement, sequence reads were collapsed and filtered. Productive Simpson clonality was computed per sample as the square root of Simpson's diversity index over productive rearrangements. What TCRdb holds here is the immuneACCESS table cut down to in-frame rearrangements. Part of the clones is not present; checked against another copy, under half of the missing clones reflect an unresolved V gene, and the others are unexplained. V and J calls and clone size are those listed in that table; D and trimming were worked out from the DNA. Here the sample has more than 400,000 clones; roughly 87% occur a single time. Approximately 0.7% of the sample goes to the ten largest clones.

Sequencing was performed on PBMCs or T cells enriched from blood (not recorded which). The sequence is built from TRBV7-2 and TRBJ2-5; a weak D assignment points to TRBD1 (5 bases agree). This clonotype originated in a woman under 30 who had recovered from COVID-19. This receptor carries the CDR3 CASSFQPGAETQYF. DNA sequence: TGTGCCAGCAGCTTCCAACCTGGGGCAGAGACCCAGTACTTC.